This T cell receptor (beta chain) was documented in a study of cytomegalovirus exposure and HLA in healthy donors. From germline, CDR1 is SGHTA and CDR2 FQGTGA. This CDR3 has 17 amino acids. General study results and limits: A few CMV-associated chains were confirmed in vitro to be specific for CMV antigens.

The PCR had 60 Vbeta and 13 Jbeta primers. Profiling relied on immunoSEQ multiplex PCR, and the TCRdb table lists in-frame clones only, not all of them. This sample's clone table lists 150,000 to 250,000 clones. Remarks on this clone: Its antigen is unidentified.

The receptor's source is a boy under 18 in good health and CMV-seronegative. Sequencing was performed on PBMCs. The chain is built from TRBV7-3 and TRBJ2-5, with 12 bases lining up with TRBD2. The J call is uncertain, as TRBJ2-7 better fits the DNA end. The CDR3 DNA follows: TGTGCCAGCGAAACTAGCGGGGGGCTTTACGTTCCCTACGAGCAGTACTTC. Translation: CASETSGGLYVPYEQYF.